This T cell receptor beta chain was recorded in a study of blood T cell repertoires in COVID-19. About the study: Samples came from the United States, Italy and Spain, spanning acute and convalescent COVID-19. PBMCs, B-cell-depleted T cells, or T cells were the source of the cDNA or gDNA that made up the material.

Trimming removed 1 base at V and 7 bases at J, with 10 bases between. There are 13 residues in the CDR3. Germline V CDR1 and CDR2: SGHNT, YENEEA. In the authors' workflow: Estimation of nucleated cell counts relied on the amplification of reference gene primers. This table comes from immunoSEQ multiplex PCR, and its TCRdb copy is limited to in-frame clones, with some not included. The V and J calls and clone size were taken over from that table, and D and trimming were inferred from the DNA. The repertoire consists of under 200,000 clones, with about nine tenths occurring once and the leading ten covering over 3.5%.

Sequences were obtained from peripheral blood. The gene calls are TRBV11-3 and TRBJ1-1; D not certain. The clonotype was recovered from a woman aged 60-75 years who had recovered from COVID-19. This CDR3 is CASSLGGSGEAFF. CDR3 DNA sequence: TGTGCCAGCAGCTTAGGAGGGTCTGGTGAAGCTTTCTTT.